This T cell receptor (beta chain) was sequenced in a study of T cell responses to AZD1222 COVID-19 vaccine. Study-level points and caveats: Spike-specific TCR breadth and depth both grew after two AZD1222 doses. At baseline, just six AZD1222 recipients tested seropositive.

The CDR3 spans 15 residues. Trimming shortened V by 3 bases and J by 0 bases, and 11 bases separated the two germline ends. In germline, CDR1 is SGHNT, CDR2 YENEEA. Here immunoSEQ multiplex PCR was the method, and the copy in TCRdb shows in-frame clones only, minus some. This sample has approximately 74,000 clones; 75% to 90% occur once, and the top ten carry 25%. Of note for this clone: What it binds is not known.

The input for sequencing was peripheral blood, taken 28 days after the second AZD1222 dose. The source of this sequence is an adult who received the AZD1222 COVID-19 vaccine. V usage is TRBV11-3 and J usage is TRBJ1-1; D is uncertain. In DNA, the CDR3 is TGTGCCAGCAGCTTCTGGACCGGATTGAACACTGAAGCTTTCTTT. Encoded protein: CASSFWTGLNTEAFF.